Shown below are 22 T cell receptor beta chains from a single sample sequenced in a study of T cell repertoires in cytomegalovirus infection. TCRdb independently ran MiXCR on the reads; one entry per CDR3 protein. The sample shows about 740,000 distinct CDR3 sequences, around 32% of them seen only once. These TCRs' antigens remain unknown. The input for sequencing was cultured PBMCs, taken from culture after CMV antigen stimulation. These receptors all come from a human donor in good health (CMV status not recorded). Some clones in this sample may be carry-over from other donors' samples.

The chain has TRBV20-1 and TRBJ2-1; tentative D call: TRBD2 (6 bases). Deletions cut 3 bases from V and 4 bases from J, with 10 bases between. The CDR3 has 13 amino acids. Germline V gives CDR1 DFQATT, CDR2 SNEGSKA (reference sequence). This CDR3 reads CSASGSGYNEQFF. CDR3 coding DNA: TGCAGTGCTAGCGGGAGTGGATACAATGAGCAGTTCTTC.

This clonotype was seen a few times. This rearrangement joins TRBV6-1 to TRBJ2-3, with D hard to call. This CDR3 comprises 13 residues. Trimming stripped 4 bases from V and 5 bases from J, with 10 bases between. CDR1 is MNHNS and CDR2 is SASEGT in the germline V gene. The CDR3 reads CASSAEEVDTQYF. The CDR3 region has the DNA TGTGCCAGCAGTGCCGAAGAGGTAGATACGCAGTATTTT.

The chain links TRBV4-3 to TRBJ1-3; 7 bases match TRBD1. CDR1 and CDR2 from the germline V gene are LGHNA and YSLEER. CDR3 length: 16 residues. J lost 7 bases, V lost 0 bases, and 9 bases had no gene match. The chain's CDR3 is CASSQDFNRGPNTIYF. The CDR3 DNA reads TGCGCCAGCAGCCAAGATTTCAACAGGGGACCCAACACCATATATTTT.

This clonotype was counted ten times or more. J is TRBJ2-1 and V is TRBV7-2; TRBD2 matches at 7 bases. The V gene end was trimmed by 5 bases and the J gene end by 5 bases; junction bases not matched to a gene: 12. CDR1 and CDR2 from the germline V gene are SGHTA and FQGNSA. The CDR3 is 16 amino acids. The CDR3 reads CASSPPGGGYNNEQFF. As DNA, the CDR3 is TGTGCCAGCAGCCCCCCCGGCGGGGGATATAACAATGAGCAGTTCTTC.

This clonotype was seen a handful of times. The chain is built from TRBV12-5 and TRBJ2-7, with 7 bases lining up with TRBD2. Germline loops: CDR1 LGHNT, CDR2 FRNRAP. The CDR3 consists of 13 residues. The trim removed 2 bases at V and 6 bases at J, leaving 4 bases unmatched. CDR3 nucleotides: TGTGCTAGTGGTTTGTGGGGGGGAAGCGAGCAGTACTTC. This codes for CASGLWGGSEQYF.

This clonotype was seen a handful of times. The chain employs TRBV11-2 and TRBJ2-1; 8 positions match TRBD2. Germline values: CDR1 SGHAT, CDR2 FQNNGV. This CDR3 comprises 16 residues. V lost 4 bases, J lost 9 bases, and 14 bases stayed unmatched. The CDR3 here is CASSSPAGLVVGEQFF. In DNA, the CDR3 is TGTGCCAGCAGCTCCCCTGCGGGACTAGTCGTCGGTGAGCAGTTCTTC.

This clonotype was detected a few times. The rearrangement uses TRBV6-5 and TRBJ2-7; TRBD2 is a possible D gene (5 bases). Germline CDR1 and CDR2: MNHEY and SVGAGI. V was trimmed by 0 bases and J by 12 bases, leaving 9 bases between them. The CDR3 runs 11 residues. The CDR3 sequence is CASSYSGVPYF. The CDR3 DNA sequence: TGTGCCAGCAGTTACTCCGGGGTACCGTACTTC.

This clonotype was detected many times. CDR3 sequence reads: CASRRGRISDRGLFF. CDR3 DNA: TGTGCCAGCAGGCGGGGACGGATATCCGACCGAGGGCTGTTTTTT. The chain carries TRBV6-5 and TRBJ2-2, with D tentatively TRBD2 (6 bases). The CDR3 has 15 residues. Germline CDR1 and CDR2: MNHEY and SVGAGI. The V gene lost 6 bases and the J gene lost 13 bases, with 24 bases spanning the gap.

V and J are TRBV11-2 and TRBJ2-5, with a possible D match to TRBD1 (5 bases). The CDR3 length is 15 residues. Between the trimmed V and J ends, which lost 2 bases and 1 base, there was a span of 11 bases. Germline lookup yields CDR1 SGHAT and CDR2 FQNNGV. The DNA of the CDR3 is TGTGCCAGCAGCTTATATACAGGTTTCCAAGAGACCCAGTACTTC. Translation: CASSLYTGFQETQYF.

This clonotype was seen many times. The V and J genes are TRBV7-2 and TRBJ1-6, with D perhaps matching TRBD1 (6 bases). V was cut by 6 bases and J by 7 bases, with 13 bases left in between. The CDR3 has 14 amino acids. Germline CDR1 is SGHTA and CDR2 is FQGNSA. CDR3 protein: CASSLQGNNSPLHF. The CDR3 DNA is TGTGCCAGCAGTCTACAGGGTAACAATTCACCCCTCCACTTT.

The chain recombines TRBV6-1 with TRBJ2-7; tentatively, D is TRBD2 (5 bases). Looked up from germline, CDR1 is MNHNS and CDR2 is SASEGT. The CDR3 is made up of 15 amino acids. V lost 6 bases and J 5 bases, leaving 20 bases between the germline ends. CDR3 bases: TGTGCCAGCAGCGTCTACCCCATATCCGGGGACGAGCAGTACTTC. Amino acids: CASSVYPISGDEQYF.

The V gene is TRBV7-9, the J gene TRBJ2-5; D is ambiguous. This CDR3 spans 14 amino acids. In germline, CDR1 is SEHNR, CDR2 FQNEAQ (reference sequence). V lost 5 bases, J lost 5 bases, and 15 bases lay in between. The CDR3 bases are TGTGCCAGCAGCGAGTCGACCAAACCGGAGACCCAGTACTTC. It yields the protein CASSESTKPETQYF.

The chain uses TRBV20-1 and TRBJ2-1; D is unclear. V lost 7 bases, J lost 5 bases, and 9 bases lay in between. The CDR3 has 11 amino acids. Germline V gives CDR1 DFQATT, CDR2 SNEGSKA (reference sequence). The DNA of the CDR3 is TGCAGTGGGAGCTTCGACAATGAGCAGTTCTTC. It codes for CSGSFDNEQFF.

The chain joins TRBV5-4 to TRBJ2-2; TRBD1 or TRBD2 may be the D gene (5 bases each). Per germline, CDR1 SGHNT and CDR2 YYREEE (reference sequence). The CDR3 spans 14 residues. V lost 3 bases and J lost 8, with 14 bases in between. The CDR3 reads CASSWDPVAGELFF. In DNA form, the CDR3 reads TGTGCCAGCAGCTGGGACCCCGTGGCGGGGGAGCTGTTTTTT.

The V call is TRBV20-1, the J call TRBJ1-4; the D gene is possibly TRBD1 (5 bases). Trimming shortened V by 3 bases and J by 4 bases, and 12 bases separated the two germline ends. In germline, CDR1 is DFQATT, CDR2 SNEGSKA (reference sequence). CDR3 length: 14 residues. The CDR3 DNA reads as TGCAGTGCTAGTTTCAGGGATTTTAATGAAAAACTGTTTTTT. It codes for CSASFRDFNEKLFF.

The chain has TRBV7-8 and TRBJ1-5, with 8 bases fitting TRBD1. The V gene's germline CDR1 is SGHVS and CDR2 FQNEAQ. The CDR3 length is 16 residues. V shed 3 bases and J 5 bases; nucleotides not matched to a gene: 9. CDR3 coding DNA: TGTGCCAGCAGCTTCCAGGGGGCAGTAAGGGATCAGCCCCAGCATTTT. Its protein product is CASSFQGAVRDQPQHF.

The J gene is TRBJ2-1, the V gene TRBV19, with 9 positions matching TRBD1. Per the germline V gene, CDR1 is LNHDA and CDR2 is SQIVND (reference sequence). The CDR3 has 15 amino acids. V lost 6 bases and J lost 10; bases outside the gene matches: 13. The CDR3 spells CASSHRDREYGEQFF. The DNA of the CDR3 is TGTGCCAGTAGCCACCGGGACAGGGAGTATGGCGAGCAGTTCTTC.

The genes are TRBV11-2 and TRBJ1-6; D gene uncertain. The CDR3 length is 15 residues. Germline V gene data show CDR1 as SGHAT and CDR2 as FQNNGV. The ends were cut back, 0 bases at V and 8 bases at J, with 11 bases in the middle. CDR3 in DNA: TGTGCCAGCAGCTTAGAAGGAGCCCTACATTCACCCCTCCACTTT. The encoded protein is CASSLEGALHSPLHF.

This chain joins TRBV2 and TRBJ1-1; 7 nucleotides align to TRBD1. This CDR3 has 13 residues. J lost 9 bases, V lost 9 bases, and 13 bases had no gene match. CDR1 and CDR2 (germline): SNHLY, FYNNEI. CDR3 sequence: CASNRGLQSQAFF. CDR3 bases: TGTGCCAGTAACAGGGGACTACAAAGTCAAGCTTTCTTT.

The CDR3 protein is CASTPWGQHQETQYF. CDR3 bases: TGTGCCAGCACCCCCTGGGGACAGCACCAAGAGACCCAGTACTTC. V gene TRBV11-2 combines with J gene TRBJ2-5, with TRBD1 identical over 7 bases. The V segment lost 7 bases and the J segment 0 bases; nucleotides outside the gene matches: 8. Looked up from germline, CDR1 is SGHAT and CDR2 is FQNNGV. CDR3 size: 15 residues.

This sequence joins TRBV27 and TRBJ1-1; the D gene is possibly TRBD1 (6 bases). The length of the CDR3 is 17 residues. Germline V gives CDR1 MNHEY, CDR2 SMNVEV (reference sequence). The V end was cut by 2 bases, the J end by 3 bases, with 19 bases between. CDR3 amino acids: CASSLGGGGRSDTEAFF. DNA of the CDR3: TGTGCCAGCAGTTTAGGGGGCGGGGGGCGCTCGGACACTGAAGCTTTCTTT.

Many counts were recorded for this clonotype. The rearrangement links TRBV7-6 to TRBJ2-7; the match to TRBD2 covers 9 bases. The CDR3 is made up of 15 amino acids. Unmatched junction bases numbered 8, after V lost 5 bases and J lost 3 bases. Germline lookup yields CDR1 SGHVS and CDR2 FNYEAQ. In nucleotides, the CDR3 is TGTGCCAGCAGCCTCGGCGGGGGGGAGGGCTACGAGCAGTACTTC. Its protein is CASSLGGGEGYEQYF. Full variable domain (missing parts from reference TRBV7-6 and TRBJ2-7): GAGVSQSPRYKVTKRGQDVALRCDPISGHVSLYWYRQALGQGPEFLTYFNYEAQQDKSGLPNDRFSAERPEGSISTLTIQRTEQRDSAMYRCASSLGGGEGYEQYFGPGTRLTVT.